The sequence of this T cell receptor beta chain was determined in a study of cytomegalovirus exposure and HLA in healthy donors. Across the study: Later, an analysis reported that the 120 or so validation repertoires had used the same platform as the 500 to 750 first-cohort repertoires.

Produced via immunoSEQ multiplex PCR; TCRdb's table is partial and in-frame only. The data show 110,000 to 150,000 clones, with approximately 90% seen just once and 0.6% to 0.8% held by the top ten. A remark on this clone: Its antigen is as yet unknown.

Study-level points and caveats: The study labeled fewer than 200 TCR beta chains cytomegalovirus-associated.

Trimming removed 5 bases at V and 10 bases at J, with 11 bases between. The CDR3 runs to 11 residues. CDR1 and CDR2 (germline): MGHDK, SYGVNS. The V and J genes are TRBV25-1 and TRBJ1-1, with unresolved D. The receptor's source is a young man in good health and CMV-seronegative. Material: PBMCs. The CDR3 loop is CASSSRLGAFF. The DNA for the CDR3 is TGTGCCAGCAGTTCGCGGTTGGGAGCTTTCTTT.